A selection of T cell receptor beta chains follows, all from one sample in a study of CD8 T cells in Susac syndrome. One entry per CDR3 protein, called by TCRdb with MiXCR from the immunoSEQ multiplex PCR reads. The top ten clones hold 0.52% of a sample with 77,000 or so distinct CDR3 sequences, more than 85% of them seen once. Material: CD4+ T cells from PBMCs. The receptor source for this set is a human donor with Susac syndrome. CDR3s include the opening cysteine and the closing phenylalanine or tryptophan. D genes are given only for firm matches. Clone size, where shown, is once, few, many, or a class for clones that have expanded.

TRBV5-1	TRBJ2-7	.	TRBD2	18	TGCGCCAGCAGCAATATGGGACTAGCGGGAGGGTGGTCCTACGAGCAGTACTTC	CASSNMGLAGGWSYEQYF
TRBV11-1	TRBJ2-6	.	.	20	TGTGCCAGCAGCCCGGACTTTGTCGGACAGAGTTTCTCTGGGGCCAACGTCCTGACTTTC	CASSPDFVGQSFSGANVLTF
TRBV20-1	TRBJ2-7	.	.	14	TGCAGTGCTAGTGGTTCGGACTACCAATACGAGCAGTACTTC	CSASGSDYQYEQYF
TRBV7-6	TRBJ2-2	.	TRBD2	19	TGTGCCAGCAGCTTAGCGGGCCCTTCTAGCGGGCACTCCCACCGGGAGCTGTTTTTT	CASSLAGPSSGHSHRELFF
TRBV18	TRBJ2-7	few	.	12	TGTGCCAGCTCACTGCGGGGCTACGAGCAGTACTTC	CASSLRGYEQYF
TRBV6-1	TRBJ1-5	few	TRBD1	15	TGTGCCAGCAGATTGACAGGGTATAGCAATCAGCCCCAGCATTTT	CASRLTGYSNQPQHF
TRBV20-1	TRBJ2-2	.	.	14	TGCAGTGCTAGACCCGGACTAAACACCGGGGAGCTGTTTTTT	CSARPGLNTGELFF
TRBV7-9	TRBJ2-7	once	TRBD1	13	TGTGCCAGCAGCTGGACAGGATACTACGAGCAGTACTTC	CASSWTGYYEQYF
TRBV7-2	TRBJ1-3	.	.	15	TGTGCCAGCAGCTTACAGATCCTCTCTGGAAACACCATATATTTT	CASSLQILSGNTIYF
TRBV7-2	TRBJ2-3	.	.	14	TGTGCCAGCAGCCGGGCGGGACTCACAGATACGCAGTATTTT	CASSRAGLTDTQYF
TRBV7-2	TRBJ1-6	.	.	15	TGTGCCAGCAGCTTACTGCAGGGTGATCATTCACCCCTCCACTTT	CASSLLQGDHSPLHF
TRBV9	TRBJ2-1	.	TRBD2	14	TGTGCCAGCAGCGTTATTTTAGCGGGACATGAGCAGTTCTTC	CASSVILAGHEQFF
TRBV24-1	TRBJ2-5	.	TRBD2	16	TGTGCCACCAGTGATCCGGGACTAGCGGCTCAAGAGACCCAGTACTTC	CATSDPGLAAQETQYF
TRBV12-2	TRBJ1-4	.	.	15	TGTGCAAGTCGTCTCCTGGACAGGGGGCGGGAAAAACTGTTTTTT	CASRLLDRGREKLFF
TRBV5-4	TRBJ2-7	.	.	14	TGTGCCAGCAGCTTTGGCCCGGTTCCCTACGAGCAGTACTTC	CASSFGPVPYEQYF
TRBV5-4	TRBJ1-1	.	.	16	TGTGCCAGCAGCTTGTCAACCCGGGGGCCGAACACTGAAGCTTTCTTT	CASSLSTRGPNTEAFF
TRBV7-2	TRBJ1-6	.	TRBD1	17	TGTGCCAGCAGCTCCCGGACAGGGAGACTCACCGCAGATAACCTCCACTTT	CASSSRTGRLTADNLHF
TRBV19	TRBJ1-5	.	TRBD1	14	TGTGCCAGTAGCATAACAGGGGTCGGGCAGCCCCAGCATTTT	CASSITGVGQPQHF
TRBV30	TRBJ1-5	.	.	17	TGTGCCTGGAGGGCAAAGGGGAGGGGTAATAGCAATCAGCCCCAGCATTTT	CAWRAKGRGNSNQPQHF
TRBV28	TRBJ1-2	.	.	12	TGTGCCAGCAGTTTTCGCGAGTATGGCTACACCTTC	CASSFREYGYTF
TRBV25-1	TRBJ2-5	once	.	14	TGTGCCAGCAGTGATTTCACGGGGATGGAGACCCAGTACTTC	CASSDFTGMETQYF
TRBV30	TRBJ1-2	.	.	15	TGTGCCTGGAGTGTAAGGAGGAGGAACAACTATGGCTACACCTTC	CAWSVRRRNNYGYTF
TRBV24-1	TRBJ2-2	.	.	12	TGTGCCACCAGTGATCGAGTCGGGGAGCTGTTTTTT	CATSDRVGELFF
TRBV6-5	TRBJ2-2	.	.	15	TGTGCCAGCAGTTGGTTGGGAGCTAGCACCGGGGAGCTGTTTTTT	CASSWLGASTGELFF
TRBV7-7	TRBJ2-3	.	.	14	TGTGCCAGCAGCCCCGACCGAATCGCAGATACGCAGTATTTT	CASSPDRIADTQYF
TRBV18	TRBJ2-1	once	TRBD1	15	TGTGCCAGCTCACTAGGGACAGGGGGCTACAATGAGCAGTTCTTC	CASSLGTGGYNEQFF
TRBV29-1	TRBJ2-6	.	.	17	TGCAGCGTTGAAGCAGGACAATTTAGCTCTGGGGCCAACGTCCTGACTTTC	CSVEAGQFSSGANVLTF
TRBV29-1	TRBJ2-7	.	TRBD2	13	TGCAGCGTCCGACTAGCGGGAGGGTACGAGCAGTACTTC	CSVRLAGGYEQYF
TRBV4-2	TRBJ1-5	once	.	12	TGTGCCAGCAGCCAAGCCAATCAGCCCCAGCATTTT	CASSQANQPQHF
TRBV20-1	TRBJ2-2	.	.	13	TGCAGTGCTAGCGAAGGACTTACCGGGGAGCTGTTTTTT	CSASEGLTGELFF
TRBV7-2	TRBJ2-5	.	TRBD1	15	TGTGCCAGCAGCGTCGGGACAGGGGTCCGGGAGACCCAGTACTTC	CASSVGTGVRETQYF
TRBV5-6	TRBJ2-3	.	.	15	TGTGCCAGCAGGGTGGTGGGTAACAGCACAGATACGCAGTATTTT	CASRVVGNSTDTQYF
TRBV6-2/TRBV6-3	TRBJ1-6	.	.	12	TGTGCCAGCAGCCGAATTCAATCACCCCTCCACTTT	CASSRIQSPLHF
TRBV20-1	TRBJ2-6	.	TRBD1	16	TGCAGTGCTAGGGGGACAGGGTACTCTGGGGCCAACGTCCTGACTTTC	CSARGTGYSGANVLTF
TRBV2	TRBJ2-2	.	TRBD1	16	TGTGCCAGCAGTGACGGACAGGGAGTGGTTGCCGGGGAGCTGTTTTTT	CASSDGQGVVAGELFF
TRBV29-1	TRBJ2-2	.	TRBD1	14	TGCAGCGTTGTTCGACAGGGGAACACCGGGGAGCTGTTTTTT	CSVVRQGNTGELFF
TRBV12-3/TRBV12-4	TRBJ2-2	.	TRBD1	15	TGTGCCAGCAACCCCGGGACAGGGGGCTGGGGGGAGCTGTTTTTT	CASNPGTGGWGELFF
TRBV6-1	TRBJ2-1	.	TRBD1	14	TGTGCCAGCAGGCCCGGGACAGGGGTGCATGAGCAGTTCTTC	CASRPGTGVHEQFF
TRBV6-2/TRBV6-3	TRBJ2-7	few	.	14	TGTGCCAGCAGTTACTCGGCCGGGTTCAGCGAGCAGTACTTC	CASSYSAGFSEQYF
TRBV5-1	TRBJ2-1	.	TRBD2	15	TGCGCCAGCAGCTTGATTCCGGGGGGGCTGGATGAGCAGTTCTTC	CASSLIPGGLDEQFF
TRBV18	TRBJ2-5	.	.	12	TGTGCCAGCTCACTCGGCATAGAGACCCAGTACTTC	CASSLGIETQYF
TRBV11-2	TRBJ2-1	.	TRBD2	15	TGTGCCAGCAGCTTCGTTCGTCGGCGGGAGAAGTGGCAGTTCTTC	CASSFVRRREKWQFF
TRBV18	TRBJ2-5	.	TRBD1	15	TGTGCCAGCTCACCAGAGAAGGGACAGCCCGAGGGTCAGTACTTC	CASSPEKGQPEGQYF
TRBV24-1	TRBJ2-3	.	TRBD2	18	TGTGCCACCAGTGATATCGGAAGGACTAGCGGGTCGCCGGATACGCAGTATTTT	CATSDIGRTSGSPDTQYF
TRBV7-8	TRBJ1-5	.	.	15	TGTGCCAGCAGCTTGGAATCAGGGGTGCGTCAGCCCCAGCATTTT	CASSLESGVRQPQHF
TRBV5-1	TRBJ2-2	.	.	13	TGCGCCAGCAGCTTGGCCAAAACCGGGGAGCTGTTTTTT	CASSLAKTGELFF
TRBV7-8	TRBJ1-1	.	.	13	TGTGCCAGCAGCTTAAAGGCACTCACTGAAGCTTTCTTT	CASSLKALTEAFF
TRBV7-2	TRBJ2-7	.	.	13	TGTGCCAGCAGCTTAAGGTTAGGCCCCGAGCAGTACTTC	CASSLRLGPEQYF
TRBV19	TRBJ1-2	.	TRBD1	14	TGTGCCAGTAGTATCTCACAGGGGGCCTATGGCTACACCTTC	CASSISQGAYGYTF
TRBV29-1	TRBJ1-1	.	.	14	TGCAGCGTTGGGGAGACTTATCTGAACACTGAAGCTTTCTTT	CSVGETYLNTEAFF
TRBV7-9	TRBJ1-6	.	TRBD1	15	TGTGCCAGCAGCCGGACAGGGGGCGCCAATTCACCCCTCCACTTT	CASSRTGGANSPLHF